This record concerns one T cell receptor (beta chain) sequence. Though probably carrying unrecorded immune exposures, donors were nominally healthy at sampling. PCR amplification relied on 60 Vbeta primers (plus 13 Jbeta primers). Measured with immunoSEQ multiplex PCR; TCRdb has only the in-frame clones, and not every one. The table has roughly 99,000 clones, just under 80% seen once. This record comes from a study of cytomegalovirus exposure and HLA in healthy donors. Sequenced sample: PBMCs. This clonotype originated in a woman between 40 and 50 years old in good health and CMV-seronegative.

In DNA form, the CDR3 reads TGTGCCAGCAGCCTCTCGACTCCGTCGTTGCAGTATTTT. This gives the protein CASSLSTPSLQYF. The V gene is TRBV7-9, the J gene TRBJ2-3, with unresolved D. V was clipped by 5 bases and J by 11 bases, with 17 bases between them. Per germline, CDR1 SEHNR and CDR2 FQNEAQ (reference sequence). CDR3 length: 13 amino acids.